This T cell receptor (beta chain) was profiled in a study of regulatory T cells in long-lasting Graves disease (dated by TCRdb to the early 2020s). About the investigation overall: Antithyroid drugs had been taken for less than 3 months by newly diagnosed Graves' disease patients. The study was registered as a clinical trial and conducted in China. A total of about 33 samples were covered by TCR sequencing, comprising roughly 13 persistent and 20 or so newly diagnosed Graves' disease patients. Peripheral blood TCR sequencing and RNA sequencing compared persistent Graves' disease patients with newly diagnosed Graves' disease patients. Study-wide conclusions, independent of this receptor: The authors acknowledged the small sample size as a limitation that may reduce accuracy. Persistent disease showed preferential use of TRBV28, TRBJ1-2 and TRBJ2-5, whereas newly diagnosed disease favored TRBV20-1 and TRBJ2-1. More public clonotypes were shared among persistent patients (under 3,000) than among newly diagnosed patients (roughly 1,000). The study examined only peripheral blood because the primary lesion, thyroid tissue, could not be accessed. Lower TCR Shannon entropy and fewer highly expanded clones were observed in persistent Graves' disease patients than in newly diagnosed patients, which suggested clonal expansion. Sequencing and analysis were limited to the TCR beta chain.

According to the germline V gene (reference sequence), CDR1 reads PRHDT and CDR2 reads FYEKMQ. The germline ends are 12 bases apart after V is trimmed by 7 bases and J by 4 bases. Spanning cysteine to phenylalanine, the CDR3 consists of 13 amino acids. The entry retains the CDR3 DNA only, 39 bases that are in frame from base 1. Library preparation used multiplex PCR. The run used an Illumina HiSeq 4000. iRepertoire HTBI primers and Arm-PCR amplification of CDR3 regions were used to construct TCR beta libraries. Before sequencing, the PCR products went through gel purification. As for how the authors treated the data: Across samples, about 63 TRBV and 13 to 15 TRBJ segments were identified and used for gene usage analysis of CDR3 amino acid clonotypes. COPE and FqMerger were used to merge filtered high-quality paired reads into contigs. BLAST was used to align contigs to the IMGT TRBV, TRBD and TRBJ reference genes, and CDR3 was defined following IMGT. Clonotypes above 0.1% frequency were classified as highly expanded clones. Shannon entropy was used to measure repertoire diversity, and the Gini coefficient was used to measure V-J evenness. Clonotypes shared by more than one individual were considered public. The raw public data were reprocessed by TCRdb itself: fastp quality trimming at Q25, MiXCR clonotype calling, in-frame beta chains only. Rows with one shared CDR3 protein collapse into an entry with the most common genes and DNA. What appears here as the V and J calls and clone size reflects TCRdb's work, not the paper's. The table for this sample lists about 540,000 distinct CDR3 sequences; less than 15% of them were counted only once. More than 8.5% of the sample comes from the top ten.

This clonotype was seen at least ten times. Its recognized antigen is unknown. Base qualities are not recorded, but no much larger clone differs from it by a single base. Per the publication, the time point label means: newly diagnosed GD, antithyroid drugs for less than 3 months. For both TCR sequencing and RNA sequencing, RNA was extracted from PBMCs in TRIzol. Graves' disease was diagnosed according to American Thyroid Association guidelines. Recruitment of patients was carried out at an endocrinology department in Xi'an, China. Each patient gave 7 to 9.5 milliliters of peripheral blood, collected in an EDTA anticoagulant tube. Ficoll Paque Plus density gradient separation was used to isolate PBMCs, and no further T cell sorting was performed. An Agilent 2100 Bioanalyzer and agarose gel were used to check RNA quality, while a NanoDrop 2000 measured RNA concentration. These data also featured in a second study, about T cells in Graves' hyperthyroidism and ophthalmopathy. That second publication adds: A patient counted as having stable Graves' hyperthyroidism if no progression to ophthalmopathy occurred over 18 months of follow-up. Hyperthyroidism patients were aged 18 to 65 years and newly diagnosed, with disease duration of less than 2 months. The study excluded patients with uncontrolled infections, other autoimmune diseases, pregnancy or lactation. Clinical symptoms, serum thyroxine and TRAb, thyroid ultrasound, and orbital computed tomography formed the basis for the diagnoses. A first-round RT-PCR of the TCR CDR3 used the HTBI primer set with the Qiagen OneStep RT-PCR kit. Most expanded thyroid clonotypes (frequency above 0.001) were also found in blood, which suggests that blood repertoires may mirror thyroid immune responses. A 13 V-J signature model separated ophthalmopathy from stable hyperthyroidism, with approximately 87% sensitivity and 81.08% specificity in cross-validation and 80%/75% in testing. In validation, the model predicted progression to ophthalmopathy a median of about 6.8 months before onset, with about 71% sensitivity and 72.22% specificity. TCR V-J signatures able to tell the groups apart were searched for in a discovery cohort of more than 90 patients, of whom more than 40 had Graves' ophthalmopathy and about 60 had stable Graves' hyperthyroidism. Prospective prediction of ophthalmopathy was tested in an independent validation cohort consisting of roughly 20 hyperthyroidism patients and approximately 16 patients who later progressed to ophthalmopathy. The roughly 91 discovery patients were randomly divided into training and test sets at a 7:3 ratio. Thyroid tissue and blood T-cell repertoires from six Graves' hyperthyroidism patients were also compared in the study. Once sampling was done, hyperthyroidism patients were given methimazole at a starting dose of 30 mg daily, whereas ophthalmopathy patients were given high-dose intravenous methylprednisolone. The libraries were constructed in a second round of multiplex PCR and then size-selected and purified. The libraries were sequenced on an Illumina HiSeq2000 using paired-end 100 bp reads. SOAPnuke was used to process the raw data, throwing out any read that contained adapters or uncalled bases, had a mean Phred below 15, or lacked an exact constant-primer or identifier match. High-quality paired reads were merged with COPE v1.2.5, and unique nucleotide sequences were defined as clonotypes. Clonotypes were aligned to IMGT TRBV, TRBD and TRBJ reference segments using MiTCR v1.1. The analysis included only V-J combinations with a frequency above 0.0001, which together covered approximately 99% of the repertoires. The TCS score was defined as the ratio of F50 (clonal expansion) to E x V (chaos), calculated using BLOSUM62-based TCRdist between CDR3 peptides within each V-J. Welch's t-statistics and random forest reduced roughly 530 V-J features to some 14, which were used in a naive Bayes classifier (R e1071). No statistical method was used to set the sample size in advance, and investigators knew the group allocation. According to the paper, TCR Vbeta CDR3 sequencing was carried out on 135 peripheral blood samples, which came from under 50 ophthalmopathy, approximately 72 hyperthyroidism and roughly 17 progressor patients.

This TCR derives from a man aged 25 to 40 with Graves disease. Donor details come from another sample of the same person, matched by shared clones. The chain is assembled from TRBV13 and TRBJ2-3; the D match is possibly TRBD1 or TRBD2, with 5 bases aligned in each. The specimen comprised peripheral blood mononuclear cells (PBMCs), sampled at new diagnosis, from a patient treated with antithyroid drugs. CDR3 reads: CASTGTAPDTQYF. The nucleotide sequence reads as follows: TGTGCCAGCACCGGGACCGCCCCAGATACGCAGTATTTT.